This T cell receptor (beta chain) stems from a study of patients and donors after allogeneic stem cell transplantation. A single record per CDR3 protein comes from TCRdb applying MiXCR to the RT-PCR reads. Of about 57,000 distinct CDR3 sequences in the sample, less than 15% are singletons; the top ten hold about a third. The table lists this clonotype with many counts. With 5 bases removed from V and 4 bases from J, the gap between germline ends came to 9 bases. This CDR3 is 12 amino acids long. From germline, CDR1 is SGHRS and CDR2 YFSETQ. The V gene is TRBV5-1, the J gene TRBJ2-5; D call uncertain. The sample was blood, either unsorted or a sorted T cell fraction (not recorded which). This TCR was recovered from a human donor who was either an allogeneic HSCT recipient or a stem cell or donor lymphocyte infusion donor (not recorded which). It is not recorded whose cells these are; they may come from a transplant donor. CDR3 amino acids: CASRTRRETQYF. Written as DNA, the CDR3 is TGCGCCAGCAGGACCCGTAGAGAGACCCAGTACTTC.